This TCR beta chain appears in the sequencing data of a study of long-term antiretroviral therapy in people with HIV. Germline CDR1 LGHNA, CDR2 YSLEER. This CDR3 has 15 amino acids. Trimming removed 0 bases from V and 3 bases from J, with 11 bases in between. Sequencing used immunoSEQ v3.0 at survey level. The repertoire was sequenced with immunoSEQ multiplex PCR; TCRdb's copy has only in-frame clones and lacks some. The data contain nearly 30,000 clones, about 90% of them singletons. The sequences come from unsorted PBMCs, collected 3.2 years before starting antiretroviral therapy. The receptor comes from a man aged 50-59 years with HIV. V gene TRBV4-3 combines with J gene TRBJ1-1; D uncertain. CDR3 residues: CASSQDGSEDTEAFF. The CDR3 region has the DNA TGCGCCAGCAGCCAAGACGGGTCGGAGGACACTGAAGCTTTCTTT.